This is a list of T cell receptor beta chains from one sample in a study of blood T cell repertoires in COVID-19. Libraries were prepared by immunoSEQ multiplex PCR; TCRdb keeps only in-frame clonotypes and omits some of them. The table lists roughly 220,000 clones, just under 85% of them singletons. Sequencing was performed on PBMCs or T cells enriched from blood (not recorded which). Source of these receptors: a man aged 40-49 years who had recovered from COVID-19. Each CDR3 is given with its conserved first and last residue. D genes are given only for firm matches. The listing skips clone size in some rows; elsewhere it reads once, few, many or a size class.

>-|TRBV7-6|TRBJ2-5|-
TGTGCCAGCAGCCCATTCGACGGGAACCAAGAGACCCAGTACTTC
CASSPFDGNQETQYF
>-|TRBV15|TRBJ1-1|-
TGTGCCACCAGCAGAGATCCGGTAAACACTGAAGCTTTCTTT
CATSRDPVNTEAFF
>-|TRBV30|TRBJ1-1|-
TGTGCCTGGAAACGACACTTAAACACTGAAGCTTTCTTT
CAWKRHLNTEAFF
>-|TRBV3-1/TRBV3-2|TRBJ1-3|-
TGTGCCAGCAGCCAAGATCGCAGGGTAGGAGAAAACACCATATATTTT
CASSQDRRVGENTIYF
>-|TRBV5-6|TRBJ2-3|-
TGTGCCAGCAGCGGAGGGGGAGGGGGACAAAGCACAGATACGCAGTATTTT
CASSGGGGGQSTDTQYF
>-|TRBV18|TRBJ2-7|-
TGTGCCAGCACCCAGGGGTCACCCTACGAGCAGTACTTC
CASTQGSPYEQYF
>-|TRBV7-2|TRBJ1-1|few
TGTGCCAGCAGCCCGCCCGACAGAGCGTTCACTGAAGCTTTCTTT
CASSPPDRAFTEAFF
>TRBD2|TRBV27|TRBJ2-1|-
TGTGCCAGCACCGGGTTAGCGGGTCACAATGAGCAGTTCTTC
CASTGLAGHNEQFF
>TRBD1|TRBV7-9|TRBJ1-6|-
TGTGCCAGCAGCTCCCAAGGGCCAGGGGGGAGGTCACCCCTCCACTTT
CASSSQGPGGRSPLHF
>TRBD1|TRBV27|TRBJ1-5|once
TGTGCCAGCAGTTCGACCGGACAGGGGGCGCGAGCCCAGCATTTT
CASSSTGQGARAQHF
>TRBD1|TRBV6-4|TRBJ1-6|-
TGTGCCAGCAGTCCCGGACAGGGGAGAGATTCACCCCTCCACTTT
CASSPGQGRDSPLHF
>TRBD2|TRBV6-5|TRBJ2-5|-
TGTGCCAGCAGCAAAGTAGCGGGGGGCCAAGAGACCCAGTACTTC
CASSKVAGGQETQYF
>TRBD2|TRBV2|TRBJ2-3|-
TGTGCCAGCAGCGGACTAGCCGGGAGCACAGATACGCAGTATTTT
CASSGLAGSTDTQYF
>TRBD2|TRBV10-2|TRBJ2-7|-
TGCGCCACCCGACTAGCGGGAGGGCCTTACGAGCAGTACTTC
CATRLAGGPYEQYF
>-|TRBV7-9|TRBJ1-1|-
TGTGCCAGCAGCTTATCAGGGCTGTACACTGAAGCTTTCTTT
CASSLSGLYTEAFF
>TRBD1|TRBV7-8|TRBJ1-4|-
TGTGCCAGCAGCCCTGGACAGGGGCTGGGTGAAAAACTGTTTTTT
CASSPGQGLGEKLFF
>-|TRBV7-2|TRBJ1-2|few
TGTGCCAGCAGACTATTCGGACAGATTTCTAACTATGGCTACACCTTC
CASRLFGQISNYGYTF
>TRBD1|TRBV2|TRBJ1-6|-
TGTGCCAGCAGTACAGGACAGGGGTCACCCCTCCACTTT
CASSTGQGSPLHF
>TRBD2|TRBV9|TRBJ2-1|few
TGTGCCAGCAGCGTAGGCACTAGCGGGTCCTACAATGAGCAGTTCTTC
CASSVGTSGSYNEQFF
>-|TRBV18|TRBJ2-3|-
TGTGCCAGCTCACCAGCAGTCAGCACAGATACGCAGTATTTT
CASSPAVSTDTQYF
>-|TRBV29-1|TRBJ2-7|-
TGCAGCGTTGCACCTCAGGGAGAGCAGTACTTC
CSVAPQGEQYF
>TRBD1|TRBV18|TRBJ2-1|-
TGTGCCAGCTCACCACGTCCGACAGGGGGCCGTGATGAGCAGTTCTTC
CASSPRPTGGRDEQFF
>-|TRBV5-6|TRBJ1-3|-
TGTGCCAGCAGCTCCTTACGGACACTAATGGGAGGAAACACCATATATTTT
CASSSLRTLMGGNTIYF
>TRBD2|TRBV5-1|TRBJ2-1|-
TGCGCCAGCAGGGGACTACAACTCAATGAGCAGTTCTTC
CASRGLQLNEQFF
>-|TRBV18|TRBJ2-5|-
TGTGCCAGCTCAACATGGGGCCCCCAAGGGATAGAGACCCAGTACTTC
CASSTWGPQGIETQYF